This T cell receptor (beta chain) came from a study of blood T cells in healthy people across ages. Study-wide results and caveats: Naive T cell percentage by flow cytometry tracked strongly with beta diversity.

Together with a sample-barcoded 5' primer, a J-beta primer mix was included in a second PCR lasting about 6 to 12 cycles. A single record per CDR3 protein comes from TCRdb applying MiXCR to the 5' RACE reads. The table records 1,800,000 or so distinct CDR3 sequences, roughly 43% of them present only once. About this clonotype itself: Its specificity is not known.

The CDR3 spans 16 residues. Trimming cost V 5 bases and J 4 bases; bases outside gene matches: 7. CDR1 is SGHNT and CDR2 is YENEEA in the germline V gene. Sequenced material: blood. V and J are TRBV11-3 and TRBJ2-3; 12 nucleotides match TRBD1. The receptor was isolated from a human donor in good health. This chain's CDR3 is CASSSPGTGGSDTQYF. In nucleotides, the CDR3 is TGTGCCAGCAGCAGCCCCGGGACAGGGGGCTCAGATACGCAGTATTTT.